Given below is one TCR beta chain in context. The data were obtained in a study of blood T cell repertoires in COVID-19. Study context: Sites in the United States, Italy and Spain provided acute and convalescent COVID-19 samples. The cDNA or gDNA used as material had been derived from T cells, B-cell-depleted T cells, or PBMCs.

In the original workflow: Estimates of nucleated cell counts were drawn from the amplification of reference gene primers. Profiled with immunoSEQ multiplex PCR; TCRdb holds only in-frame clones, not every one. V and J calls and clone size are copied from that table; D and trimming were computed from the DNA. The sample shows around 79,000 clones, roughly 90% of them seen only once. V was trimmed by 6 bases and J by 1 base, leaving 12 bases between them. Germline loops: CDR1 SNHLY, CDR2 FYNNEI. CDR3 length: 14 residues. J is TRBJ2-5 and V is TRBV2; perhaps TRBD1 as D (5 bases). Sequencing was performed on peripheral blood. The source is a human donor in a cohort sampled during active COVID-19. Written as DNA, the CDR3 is TGTGCCAGCAGGCCCCCAGGGATCCAAGAGACCCAGTACTTC. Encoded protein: CASRPPGIQETQYF. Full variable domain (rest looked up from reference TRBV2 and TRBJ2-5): EPEVTQTPSHQVTQMGQEVILRCVPISNHLYFYWYRQILGQKVEFLVSFYNNEISEKSEIFDDQFSVERPDGSNFTLKIRSTKLEDSAMYFCASRPPGIQETQYFGPGTRLLVL.